This paragraph covers one T cell receptor beta chain sequence. What it binds is not known. The data belong to a study of shared clonotypes between healthy human individuals. Study-wide background: Aged 18 to 49, the donors were a couple of women and a few men. The study's findings and limits: Non-shared clonotypes were found to have lower generation probabilities than the clonotypes that were shared by all four of the sorted-subset donors. Donor clonotype sharing was expected to depend on sequencing depth.

There were only Caucasian adults among the donors, and all lived in Nashville, Tennessee. The V gene lost 1 base and the J gene lost 2 bases, with 17 bases spanning the gap. This CDR3 has 17 amino acids. Germline-derived CDR1 and CDR2 are SGHVS and FNYEAQ. Data came from immunoSEQ multiplex PCR; TCRdb stores just in-frame clones and leaves some out. The sample holds fewer than 3 million clones, about 90% seen once. This sequence joins TRBV7-6 and TRBJ2-5; no clear D. This TCR was recovered from a man between 18 and 29 years old in good health. Some clones in this sample may be carry-over from other donors' samples. Source material: naive CD4+ T cells from PBMCs. The subset here: CD45RA+ positively selected. Here the CDR3 reads CASSLGPRRRGQETQYF. The CDR3 DNA sequence: TGTGCCAGCAGCTTAGGTCCGCGCCGCCGTGGGCAAGAGACCCAGTACTTC.